Below are 23 T cell receptor beta chains sequenced from a single sample in a study of blood T cell repertoires in COVID-19. Only in-frame clones appear in the TCRdb table, and some are missing; sequencing was by immunoSEQ multiplex PCR. This repertoire shows some 50,000 clones, roughly four fifths found once; its top ten account for 7.3%. The sample was peripheral blood. The receptors derive from a man between 40 and 49 years old with acute or convalescent COVID-19.

J is TRBJ1-1 and V is TRBV6-5; TRBD1 is a possible D gene (6 bases). This CDR3 spans 16 amino acids. Germline lookup yields CDR1 MNHEY and CDR2 SVGAGI. V lost 4 bases to trimming and J lost 4 bases, with 19 bases between them. The CDR3 here is CASSSPGGREITEAFF. For the CDR3, the DNA is TGTGCCAGCAGTTCCCCCGGGGGGCGTGAGATCACTGAAGCTTTCTTT.

V gene TRBV30 combines with J gene TRBJ1-6; D is perhaps TRBD1 (5 bases). The CDR3 length is 15 residues. V was shortened by 0 bases and J by 7 bases, with 13 bases between the two germline ends. From germline, CDR1 is GTSNPN and CDR2 SVGIG (reference sequence). The CDR3 DNA reads as TGTGCCTGGAGTGTACGCAGGAGGGGAAATTCACCCCTCCACTTT. Encoded protein: CAWSVRRRGNSPLHF.

This chain connects TRBV7-2 to TRBJ1-5; perhaps TRBD1 as D (6 bases). Per the germline V gene, CDR1 is SGHTA and CDR2 is FQGNSA. The CDR3 has 16 residues. Trimming removed 1 base from V and 10 bases from J, with 20 bases in between. The DNA for the CDR3 is TGTGCCAGCAGCTTAGTGGTGACAGGCCCGGGGGGTCCCCAGCATTTT. The encoded protein is CASSLVVTGPGGPQHF.

V is TRBV4-1 and J is TRBJ2-3, with TRBD1 matching 9 bases. Per the germline V gene, CDR1 is MGHRA and CDR2 is YSYEKL. Trimming cost V 1 base and J 6 bases; bases outside gene matches: 11. This CDR3 has 17 amino acids. The CDR3 region is CASSQVRTGASGDTQYF. CDR3 DNA: TGCGCCAGCAGCCAAGTGCGGACAGGGGCTTCGGGGGATACGCAGTATTTT.

The chain couples TRBV30 to TRBJ1-6, with a weak D call TRBD1 (6 bases). Deletions cut 7 bases from V and 7 bases from J, with 14 bases between. This CDR3 spans 13 amino acids. Germline V gene data show CDR1 as GTSNPN and CDR2 as SVGIG (reference sequence). The CDR3 bases are TGTGCCTCACAAACAGGGTGGAATTCACCCCTCCACTTT. Encoded protein: CASQTGWNSPLHF.

V usage is TRBV11-3 and J usage is TRBJ1-2; possible D gene TRBD1, 5 bases. The CDR3 extends over 23 amino acids. Germline CDR1 reads SGHNT; CDR2 reads YENEEA. Trimming took 0 bases from V and 3 from J, leaving 35 bases between them. CDR3 protein: CASSLELGPRRQLSPRVYYGYTF. The CDR3 DNA reads as TGTGCCAGCAGCTTAGAGTTGGGGCCCCGACGACAGTTAAGTCCCCGGGTGTACTATGGCTACACCTTC. Full variable domain (outside the CDR3, taken from reference TRBV11-3 and TRBJ1-2): EAGVVQSPRYKIIEKKQPVAFWCNPISGHNTLYWYLQNLGQGPELLIRYENEEAVDDSQLPKDRFSAERLKGVDSTLKIQPAELGDSAVYLCASSLELGPRRQLSPRVYYGYTFGSGTRLTVV.

About this clone itself: Other DNA sequences within the sample encode an identical CDR3. V usage is TRBV7-9 and J usage is TRBJ2-7; 9 bases fit TRBD1. V shed 4 bases, J shed 7 bases, and the junction held 2 bases outside the gene matches. The CDR3 has 12 residues. CDR1 is SEHNR, CDR2 FQNEAQ, per germline (reference sequence). This chain's CDR3 is CASSSGTGEQYF. DNA of the CDR3: TGTGCCAGCAGCTCCGGGACAGGGGAGCAGTACTTC.

This clone has a single count. The chain recombines TRBV24-1 with TRBJ2-3; 8 positions agree with TRBD1. The V segment lost 7 bases and the J segment 2 bases; nucleotides outside the gene matches: 4. The CDR3 covers 14 residues. The germline V gene encodes CDR1 KGHDR and CDR2 SFDVKD. CDR3 DNA sequence: TGTGCCACCAGACGGACAGGGAACACAGATACGCAGTATTTT. Encoded protein: CATRRTGNTDTQYF.

The genes are TRBV27 and TRBJ1-1, with 7 bases identical to TRBD1. V gave up 5 bases and J gave up 2 bases; unmatched junction bases: 14. The V gene's germline CDR1 is MNHEY and CDR2 SMNVEV (reference sequence). The CDR3 runs to 17 residues. The CDR3 loop reads CASSLHQTGTVNTEAFF. CDR3 coding DNA: TGTGCCAGCAGTCTCCACCAAACCGGGACAGTCAACACTGAAGCTTTCTTT.

This clone has just one count. The J gene is TRBJ2-3, the V gene TRBV14, with a tentative D call TRBD2 (6 bases). Germline V gene data show CDR1 as SGHDN and CDR2 as FVKESK. The CDR3 runs to 14 residues. Trimming took off 1 base at V and 7 bases at J, with 12 bases between the two ends. The CDR3 bases are TGTGCCAGCAGCCAAGGGTCGGGGGTGCATACGCAGTATTTT. This sequence encodes CASSQGSGVHTQYF.

This chain uses TRBV28 with TRBJ1-6, with D possibly being TRBD1 (5 bases). This CDR3 contains 15 residues. Germline V lookup: CDR1 MDHEN, CDR2 SYDVKM. V lost 6 bases and J 9 bases, leaving 18 bases between the germline ends. CDR3 DNA: TGTGCCAGCAGCCCGGGGGGGGTACTAGGTTCACCCCTCCACTTT. Encoded protein: CASSPGGVLGSPLHF.

The chain combines TRBV9 with TRBJ2-2; tentatively, D is TRBD1 (6 bases). Looked up from germline, CDR1 is SGDLS and CDR2 is YYNGEE. Trimming shortened V by 0 bases and J by 0 bases, and 12 bases separated the two germline ends. The CDR3 is 17 amino acids. The CDR3: CASSVGGHSANTGELFF. Here the CDR3 DNA reads TGTGCCAGCAGCGTAGGGGGACATTCCGCGAACACCGGGGAGCTGTTTTTT.

V and J are TRBV4-3 and TRBJ1-5; no firm D call. Germline V lookup: CDR1 LGHNA, CDR2 YSLEER. The CDR3 sequence is 15 residues long. The ends were cut back, 0 bases at V and 2 bases at J, with 8 bases in the middle. The CDR3 loop reads CASSQDYSRNQPQHF. DNA of the CDR3: TGCGCCAGCAGCCAAGATTATAGTCGCAATCAGCCCCAGCATTTT.

The V and J genes are TRBV19 and TRBJ1-2; possibly TRBD1 for D (6 bases). Per germline, CDR1 LNHDA and CDR2 SQIVND (reference sequence). This CDR3 has 14 amino acids. The V end lost 5 bases, the J end lost 6 bases, and 16 bases lay between the germline ends. CDR3 loop: CASSQGYRADGYTF. The CDR3 DNA sequence: TGTGCCAGTAGTCAAGGGTACAGGGCCGATGGCTACACCTTC.

The J gene is TRBJ2-3, the V gene TRBV18; 11 nucleotides align to TRBD2. Germline V lookup: CDR1 KGHSH, CDR2 LQKENI. V was clipped by 4 bases and J by 5 bases; unmatched bases: 5. The CDR3 loop spans 15 amino acids. The CDR3 coding sequence is TGTGCCAGCTCACTAGCGGGGGGGCCTGGAGATACGCAGTATTTT. It encodes CASSLAGGPGDTQYF.

The chain joins TRBV7-9 to TRBJ1-4, with D possibly matching TRBD1 (5 bases). The V end lost 7 bases, the J end lost 8 bases, and 17 bases lay between the germline ends. CDR1 is SEHNR and CDR2 is FQNEAQ in the germline V gene (reference sequence). This CDR3 has 14 amino acids. The CDR3 sequence: CASTPGGKTEKLFF. DNA of the CDR3: TGTGCCAGCACCCCCGGGGGGAAGACCGAAAAACTGTTTTTT.

The J gene is TRBJ2-1, the V gene TRBV28, with 7 bases that match TRBD2. V shed 7 bases and J 5 bases; nucleotides not matched to a gene: 11. The CDR3 covers 15 residues. CDR1 and CDR2 from the germline V gene are MDHEN and SYDVKM. This CDR3 is CASKAFGGGNNEQFF. The CDR3 coding sequence is TGTGCCAGCAAGGCATTTGGGGGGGGGAACAATGAGCAGTTCTTC.

The chain has TRBV5-1 and TRBJ2-1; D unclear. The CDR3 covers 13 residues. In germline, CDR1 is SGHRS, CDR2 YFSETQ. V dropped 6 bases and J dropped 1 base, with 8 bases sitting between them. This chain's CDR3 is CASKSGSYNEQFF. The CDR3 DNA reads TGCGCCAGCAAATCAGGTTCCTACAATGAGCAGTTCTTC.

J is TRBJ1-4 and V is TRBV5-1; 10 bases agree with TRBD1. V shed 4 bases and J 7 bases; nucleotides not matched to a gene: 7. CDR1 and CDR2 (germline): SGHRS, YFSETQ. The CDR3 sequence is 15 residues long. The CDR3 DNA reads as TGCGCCAGCAGCAGGGACAGGGGTATAAGTGAAAAACTGTTTTTT. This gives the protein CASSRDRGISEKLFF.

This chain uses TRBV7-9 with TRBJ1-1, with D tentatively TRBD1 (5 bases). The CDR3 runs 12 residues. The V end lost 0 bases, the J end lost 10 bases, and 9 bases lay between the germline ends. CDR1 SEHNR and CDR2 FQNEAQ come from the germline V gene (reference sequence). The chain's CDR3 is CASSLADSIAFF. CDR3 sequence (DNA): TGTGCCAGCAGCTTAGCAGACAGCATAGCTTTCTTT.

This rearrangement joins TRBV2 to TRBJ1-2; 8 positions match TRBD1. V was pared by 3 bases and J by 4 bases, with 1 base of the junction left unmatched. The CDR3 has 13 residues. Per germline, CDR1 SNHLY and CDR2 FYNNEI. The CDR3 DNA reads as TGTGCCAGCAGTGACAGGGGGCGCTATGGCTACACCTTC. Its translation is CASSDRGRYGYTF.

The chain carries TRBV5-1 and TRBJ2-1; 11 nucleotides match TRBD2. The CDR3 sequence is 15 residues long. Germline CDR1 and CDR2: SGHRS and YFSETQ. J gave up 7 bases and V 0 bases, and 3 bases lay outside the gene matches. CDR3 in amino acids: CASSLELAGVNEQFF. CDR3 sequence (DNA): TGCGCCAGCAGCTTGGAACTAGCGGGGGTTAATGAGCAGTTCTTC.

This chain links TRBV5-1 with TRBJ2-5; D is unresolved. Germline assignment: CDR1 SGHRS and CDR2 YFSETQ. The CDR3 has 11 residues. Trimming pared 6 bases from V and 1 base from J, leaving 4 bases between. This chain's CDR3 is CASTIQETQYF. DNA for the CDR3: TGCGCCAGCACCATCCAAGAGACCCAGTACTTC.